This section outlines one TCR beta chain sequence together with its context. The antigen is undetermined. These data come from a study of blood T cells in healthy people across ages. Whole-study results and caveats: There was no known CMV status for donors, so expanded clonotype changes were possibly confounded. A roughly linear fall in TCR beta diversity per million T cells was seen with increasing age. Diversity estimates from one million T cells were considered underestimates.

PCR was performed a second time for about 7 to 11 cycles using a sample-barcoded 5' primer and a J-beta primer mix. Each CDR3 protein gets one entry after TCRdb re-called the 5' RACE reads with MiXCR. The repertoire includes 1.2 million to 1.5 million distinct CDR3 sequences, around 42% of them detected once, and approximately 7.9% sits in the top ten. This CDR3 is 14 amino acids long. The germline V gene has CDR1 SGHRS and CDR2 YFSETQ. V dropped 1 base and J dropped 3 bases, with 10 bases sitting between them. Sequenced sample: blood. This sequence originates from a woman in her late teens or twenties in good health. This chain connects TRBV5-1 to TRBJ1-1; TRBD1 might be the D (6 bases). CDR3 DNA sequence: TGCGCCAGCAGCTTGCAGGGGAGGGACACTGAAGCTTTCTTT. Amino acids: CASSLQGRDTEAFF.